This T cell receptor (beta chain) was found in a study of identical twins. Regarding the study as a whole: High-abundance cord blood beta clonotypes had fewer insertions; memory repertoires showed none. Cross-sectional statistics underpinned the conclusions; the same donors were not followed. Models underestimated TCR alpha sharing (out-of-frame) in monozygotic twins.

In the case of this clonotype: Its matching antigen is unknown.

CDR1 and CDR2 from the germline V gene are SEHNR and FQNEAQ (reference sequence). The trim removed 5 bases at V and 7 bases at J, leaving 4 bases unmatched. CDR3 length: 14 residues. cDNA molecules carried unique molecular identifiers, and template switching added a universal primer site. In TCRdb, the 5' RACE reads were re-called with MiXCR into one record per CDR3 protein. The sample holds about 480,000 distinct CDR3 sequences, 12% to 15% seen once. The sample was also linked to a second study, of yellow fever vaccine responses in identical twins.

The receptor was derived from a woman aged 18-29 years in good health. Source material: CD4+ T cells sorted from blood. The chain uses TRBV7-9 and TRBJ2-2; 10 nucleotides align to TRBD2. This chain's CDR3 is CASSRTSGIGELFF. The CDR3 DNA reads TGTGCCAGCAGCCGGACTAGCGGTATCGGGGAGCTGTTTTTT.